The 10 T cell receptor beta chains presented below share a single source sample, sequenced in a study of T-cell memory formation after mild COVID-19. One entry per CDR3 protein results from TCRdb running MiXCR on the 5' RACE reads. Among around 310,000 distinct CDR3 sequences listed, roughly an eighth were seen once. The sample taken for sequencing was PBMCs or a T cell subset sorted from them (not recorded which). The source of these receptors is a man aged 18 to 29 who had mild COVID-19 (a few samples of this study predate the infection). Cell type and time point are not known.

This clonotype was picked up a small number of times. The V and J genes are TRBV20-1 and TRBJ1-1; a weak D match, TRBD1 (6 bases). The germline V gene encodes CDR1 DFQATT and CDR2 SNEGSKA (reference sequence). The ends were cut back, 2 bases at V and 5 bases at J, with 18 bases in the middle. The CDR3 extends over 15 amino acids. The CDR3 here is CSARKPARGGTEAFF. Written as DNA, the CDR3 is TGCAGTGCTAGAAAACCAGCCAGGGGAGGAACTGAAGCTTTCTTT.

The table lists this clonotype with a few counts. V usage is TRBV5-6 and J usage is TRBJ1-1, with D tentatively TRBD1 (5 bases). Per germline, CDR1 SGHDT and CDR2 YYEEEE. The CDR3 length is 14 residues. Trimming left V 3 bases short and J 0 bases short, with 9 bases between. The DNA of the CDR3 is TGTGCCAGCAGCTGGGGCAGGGTGAACACTGAAGCTTTCTTT. Translating gives CASSWGRVNTEAFF.

This clonotype showed up just a few times. The chain joins TRBV7-2 to TRBJ2-3; D gene ambiguous. The CDR3 length is 15 residues. Trimming pared 1 base from V and 0 bases from J, leaving 8 bases between. Looked up from germline, CDR1 is SGHTA and CDR2 is FQGNSA. CDR3 loop: CASSLVGYSTDTQYF. The CDR3 nucleotides read TGTGCCAGCAGCTTAGTAGGTTATAGCACAGATACGCAGTATTTT.

In this sample, this clonotype turned up a few times. The chain has TRBV29-1 and TRBJ2-5; D gene uncertain. Trimming took off 6 bases at V and 4 bases at J, with 9 bases between the two ends. The length of the CDR3 is 11 residues. CDR1 SQVTM and CDR2 ANQGSEA come from the germline V gene. The CDR3 coding sequence is TGCAGCGTCAGGAGAAGAGAGACCCAGTACTTC. It codes for CSVRRRETQYF.

This clonotype was picked up one time. The chain employs TRBV30 and TRBJ2-7; D is perhaps TRBD1 (5 bases). The germline gives CDR1 GTSNPN, CDR2 SVGIG (reference sequence). V lost 5 bases to trimming and J lost 2 bases, with 13 bases between them. The CDR3 length is 13 residues. The DNA of the CDR3 is TGTGCCTGGTTGGACACCACCCCCTACGAGCAGTACTTC. It encodes CAWLDTTPYEQYF.

This clonotype has a handful of counts. The rearrangement uses TRBV6-5 and TRBJ2-2, with D uncertain. Germline V lookup: CDR1 MNHEY, CDR2 SVGAGI. This CDR3 region has 16 residues. Trimming pared 0 bases from V and 2 bases from J, leaving 10 bases between. The CDR3 DNA sequence: TGTGCCAGCAGTTACTCGCCACACCAAAACACCGGGGAGCTGTTTTTT. Amino acid sequence: CASSYSPHQNTGELFF.

V and J are TRBV7-2 and TRBJ1-2, with D hard to call. Germline CDR1 SGHTA, CDR2 FQGNSA. The CDR3 spans 15 residues. The V gene lost 5 bases and the J gene lost 8 bases, with 21 bases spanning the gap. The CDR3 DNA follows: TGTGCCAGCAGCCCACTTTCCGGCCCCATTTACGGCTACACCTTC. It translates to CASSPLSGPIYGYTF.

The J gene is TRBJ1-2, the V gene TRBV12-3 or TRBV12-4; tentatively, D is TRBD1 (5 bases). CDR3 length equals 13 residues. Trimming pared 3 bases from V and 5 bases from J, leaving 10 bases between. CDR3 DNA: TGTGCCAGCAGTTTCGGGGGTACATATGGCTACACCTTC. As protein: CASSFGGTYGYTF.

This clonotype appeared many times. The rearrangement links TRBV12-3 or TRBV12-4 to TRBJ2-5; D not certain. The CDR3 consists of 14 residues. V shed 0 bases and J shed 5 bases, with 10 bases lying between them. The DNA for the CDR3 is TGTGCCAGCAGTTTAGCCGGTCCTCTCGAGACCCAGTACTTC. Protein product: CASSLAGPLETQYF.

This clonotype was counted between two and nine times. V and J are TRBV7-2 and TRBJ2-3; 8 positions agree with TRBD2. The CDR3 totals 14 residues. Germline assignment: CDR1 SGHTA and CDR2 FQGNSA. Trimming took 6 bases from V and 5 from J; bases not matched to a gene: 7. For the CDR3, the DNA is TGTGCCAGCAGGTCTAGCGGGTGTCGAGATACGCAGTATTTT. It translates to CASRSSGCRDTQYF.